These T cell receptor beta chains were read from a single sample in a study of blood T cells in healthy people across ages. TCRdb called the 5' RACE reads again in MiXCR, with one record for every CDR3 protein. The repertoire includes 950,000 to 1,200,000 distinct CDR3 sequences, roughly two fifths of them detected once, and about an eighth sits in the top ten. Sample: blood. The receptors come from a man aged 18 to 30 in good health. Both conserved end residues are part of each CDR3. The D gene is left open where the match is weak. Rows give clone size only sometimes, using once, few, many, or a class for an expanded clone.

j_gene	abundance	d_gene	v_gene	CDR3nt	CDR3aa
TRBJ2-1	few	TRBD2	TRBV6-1	TGTGCCAGCAGTGAAGGGACTAGCGGGAGATACAATGAGCAGTTCTTC	CASSEGTSGRYNEQFF
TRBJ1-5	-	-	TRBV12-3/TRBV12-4	TGTGCCAGCAGGGGGGACGTGAGCAATCAGCCCCAGCATTTT	CASRGDVSNQPQHF
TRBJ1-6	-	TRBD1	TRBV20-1	TGCAGTGCGAAAGGAGGGGGCATCTCCTATAATTCACCCCTCCACTTT	CSAKGGGISYNSPLHF
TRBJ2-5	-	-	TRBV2	TGTGCCAGCAGTGAAGTTGGCGGCACACAAGAGACCCAGTACTTC	CASSEVGGTQETQYF
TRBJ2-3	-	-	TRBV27	TGTGCCACCCACAGCACAGATACGCAGTATTTT	CATHSTDTQYF
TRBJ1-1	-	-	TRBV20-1	TGCAGTGCTAGTTTACCAGGGTTTGGGCACACTGAAGCTTTCTTT	CSASLPGFGHTEAFF
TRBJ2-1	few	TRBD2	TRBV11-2	TGTGCCAGCAGCATTACTAGCGGCTCCTACAATGAGCAGTTCTTC	CASSITSGSYNEQFF
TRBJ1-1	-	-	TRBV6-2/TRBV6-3	TGTGCCAGCGGCAAGAATCTGAACACTGAAGCTTTCTTT	CASGKNLNTEAFF
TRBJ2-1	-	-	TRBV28	TGTGCCAGCAGTTTTACAGGTTACTCCTACAATGAGCAGTTCTTC	CASSFTGYSYNEQFF
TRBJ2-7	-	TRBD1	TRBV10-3	TGTGCCATCAGGGGACAGCTCTCCTACGAGCAGTACTTC	CAIRGQLSYEQYF
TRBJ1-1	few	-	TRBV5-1	TGCGCCAGCAGCTTCGAACCAGGAATCACTGAAGCTTTCTTT	CASSFEPGITEAFF
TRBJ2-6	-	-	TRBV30	TGTGCCTGGGGCCTACTCAGAGTTTCTGGGGCCAACGTCCTGACTTTC	CAWGLLRVSGANVLTF
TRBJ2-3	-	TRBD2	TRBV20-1	TGCAGTGCAGAGCGGGGGGTGGGCACAGATACGCAGTATTTT	CSAERGVGTDTQYF
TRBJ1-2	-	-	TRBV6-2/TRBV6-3	TGTGCCAGCAGTGATCCCCTACGAATAACAGGCTACACCTTC	CASSDPLRITGYTF
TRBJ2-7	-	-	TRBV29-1	TGCAGCGTTGTAACAGGAGGCGACGAGCAGTACTTC	CSVVTGGDEQYF
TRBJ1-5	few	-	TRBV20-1	TGCAGTGCTAGAGCGCGGAGGGACAATCAGCCCCAGCATTTT	CSARARRDNQPQHF
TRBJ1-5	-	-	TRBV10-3	TGTGCCATCAGTGATTCAGCGCCCCGTAGCAATCAGCCCCAGCATTTT	CAISDSAPRSNQPQHF
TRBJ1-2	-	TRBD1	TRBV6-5	TGTGCCAGCAGCCAGGGGGCTGAGACCAACTATGGCTACACCTTC	CASSQGAETNYGYTF
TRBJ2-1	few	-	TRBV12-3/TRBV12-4	TGTGCCAGCAGCGGACAGGCGGGGAGCTCCTACAATGAGCAGTTCTTC	CASSGQAGSSYNEQFF
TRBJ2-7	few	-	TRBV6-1	TGTGCCAGCAGTCCGAGTTTTGTCTGGGCTACCTACGAGCAGTACTTC	CASSPSFVWATYEQYF
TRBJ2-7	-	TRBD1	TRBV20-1	TGCAGTGCTAGAGATGGAGGACAGGAAAATTACGAGCAGTACTTC	CSARDGGQENYEQYF
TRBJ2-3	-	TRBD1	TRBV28	TGTGCCAGCAGTCATCGGGACAGATACACAGATACGCAGTATTTT	CASSHRDRYTDTQYF
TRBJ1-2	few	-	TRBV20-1	TGCAGTGCTAGGTTAGGGGACTATGGCTACACCTTC	CSARLGDYGYTF
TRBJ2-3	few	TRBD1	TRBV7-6	TGTGCCAGCAGCTTAAGGACAGGGGAGAGCACAGATACGCAGTATTTT	CASSLRTGESTDTQYF
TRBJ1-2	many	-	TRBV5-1	TGCGCCAGCAGCTTGACCAGAGGCTATGGCTACACCTTC	CASSLTRGYGYTF
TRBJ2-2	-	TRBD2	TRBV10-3	TGTGCCATCAGTGAGCTAGCGGGGACCGGGGAGCTGTTTTTT	CAISELAGTGELFF
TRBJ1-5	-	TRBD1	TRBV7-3	TGTGCCAGCAGCCCCGCCCCTGACAGGGGCGATCAGCCCCAGCATTTT	CASSPAPDRGDQPQHF
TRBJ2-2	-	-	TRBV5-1	TGCGCCAGCAGCTTGGGTTTCTCCACCGGGGAGCTGTTTTTT	CASSLGFSTGELFF
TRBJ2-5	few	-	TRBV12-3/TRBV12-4	TGTGCCAGCAGTTTTACGGGGGCGATTCAAGAGACCCAGTACTTC	CASSFTGAIQETQYF
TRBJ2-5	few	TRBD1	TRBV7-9	TGTGCCAGCAGGACAACAGGGGATAAATACAATGAGCAGTACTTC	CASRTTGDKYNEQYF
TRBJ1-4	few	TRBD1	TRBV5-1	TGCGCCAGCAGGGTGAAATCCGCGGGACAGCCTAATGAAAAACTGTTTTTT	CASRVKSAGQPNEKLFF
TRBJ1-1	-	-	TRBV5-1	TGCGCCTGCAGCTTTACAGGATCCCTGAACACTGAAGCTTTCTTT	CACSFTGSLNTEAFF
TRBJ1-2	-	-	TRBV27	TGTGCCAGCAGTTTAACCAGGGGAAAGGGCTATGGCTACACCTTC	CASSLTRGKGYGYTF
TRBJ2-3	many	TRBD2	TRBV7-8	TGTGCCAGCAGCCTCGGCGGGGGACCCACAGATACGCAGTATTTT	CASSLGGGPTDTQYF
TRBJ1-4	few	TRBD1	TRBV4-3	TGCGCCAGCAGCCCAGGGACAGGGGATGAAAAACTGTTTTTT	CASSPGTGDEKLFF
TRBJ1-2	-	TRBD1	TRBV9	TGTGCCAGCAGCCCGGGTAGGGGACAGCTCTATGGCTACACCTTC	CASSPGRGQLYGYTF
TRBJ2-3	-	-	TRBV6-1	TGTGCCAGCAGTGTTGTGGGGGCCACAGATACGCAGTATTTT	CASSVVGATDTQYF